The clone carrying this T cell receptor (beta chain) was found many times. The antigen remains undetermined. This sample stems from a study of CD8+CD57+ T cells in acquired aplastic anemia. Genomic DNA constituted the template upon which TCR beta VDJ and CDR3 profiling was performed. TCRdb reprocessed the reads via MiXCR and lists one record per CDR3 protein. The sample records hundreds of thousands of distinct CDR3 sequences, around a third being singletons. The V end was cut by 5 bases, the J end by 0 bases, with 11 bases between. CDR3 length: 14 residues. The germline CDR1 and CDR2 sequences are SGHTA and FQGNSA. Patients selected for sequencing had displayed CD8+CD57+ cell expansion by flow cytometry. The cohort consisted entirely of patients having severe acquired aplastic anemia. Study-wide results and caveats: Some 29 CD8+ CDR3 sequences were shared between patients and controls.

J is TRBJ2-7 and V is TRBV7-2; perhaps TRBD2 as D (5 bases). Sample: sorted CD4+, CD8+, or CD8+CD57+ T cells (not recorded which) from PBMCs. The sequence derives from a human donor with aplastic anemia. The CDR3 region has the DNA TGTGCCAGCAGCACCGGACGGGGCTCCTACGAGCAGTACTTC. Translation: CASSTGRGSYEQYF.